The 14 T cell receptor beta chains presented below share a single source sample, sequenced in a study of blood T cell repertoires in COVID-19. The protocol was immunoSEQ multiplex PCR, while the TCRdb copy is restricted to in-frame clones and leaves out a portion. The table lists 150,000 to 180,000 clones, approximately 85% of them singletons. The sample taken for sequencing was peripheral blood. These receptors all come from an older woman with COVID-19, enrolled during active disease.

This chain joins TRBV6-6 and TRBJ1-2, with D unresolved. V was cut by 7 bases and J by 0 bases, with 6 bases left in between. Germline CDR1 reads MNHNY; CDR2 reads SVGAGI (reference sequence). The CDR3 runs 12 residues. In DNA form, the CDR3 reads TGTGCCAGCACGTTCCCTAACTATGGCTACACCTTC. Protein: CASTFPNYGYTF.

The chain has TRBV6-6 and TRBJ1-2; 7 nucleotides align to TRBD1. The V and J ends lost 5 bases and 8 bases, in that order; junction bases with no gene match: 8. The V gene's germline CDR1 is MNHNY and CDR2 SVGAGI (reference sequence). The CDR3 runs to 13 residues. The chain's CDR3 is CASSLTGDGGYTF. CDR3 DNA sequence: TGTGCCAGCAGTCTCACAGGGGATGGGGGCTACACCTTC.

The V gene is TRBV7-9, the J gene TRBJ1-1, with D unclear. The length of the CDR3 is 11 residues. Per germline, CDR1 SEHNR and CDR2 FQNEAQ (reference sequence). The germline V and J ends were trimmed by 5 bases and 6 bases, with 7 bases remaining between them. Here the CDR3 DNA reads TGTGCCAGCAGCGAGATGTCTGAAGCTTTCTTT. The encoded protein is CASSEMSEAFF.

V is TRBV5-1 and J is TRBJ1-2; 7 bases fit TRBD1. The CDR3 length is 14 residues. Trimming took 0 bases from V and 6 from J; bases not matched to a gene: 5. In germline, CDR1 is SGHRS, CDR2 YFSETQ. In DNA, the CDR3 is TGCGCCAGCAGCTTGGAAGCGACAGGGCATGGCTACACCTTC. This gives the protein CASSLEATGHGYTF.

The chain has TRBV6-5 and TRBJ1-6, with TRBD1 matching over 8 bases. This CDR3 contains 15 residues. V lost 7 bases to trimming and J lost 5 bases; unmatched junction nucleotides: 7. The germline CDR1 and CDR2 sequences are MNHEY and SVGAGI. CDR3 nucleotides: TGTGCCAGCAAGCGGACAGGGACCAATAATTCACCCCTCCACTTT. Its translation: CASKRTGTNNSPLHF.

This chain links TRBV7-3 with TRBJ2-1; 7 nucleotides match TRBD1. Germline V gene sequence: CDR1 SGHTA, CDR2 FQGTGA. The CDR3 runs 15 residues. The J segment lost 4 bases and the V segment lost 5 bases, leaving 8 bases of the junction unmatched. CDR3 loop: CASSPDRSTYNEQFF. The CDR3 DNA is TGTGCCAGCAGCCCGGACAGGAGCACATACAATGAGCAGTTCTTC.

The rearrangement links TRBV6-5 to TRBJ2-2; 8 bases are a match to TRBD2. The CDR3 totals 15 residues. Per germline, CDR1 MNHEY and CDR2 SVGAGI. Trimming took 6 bases from V and 2 from J; bases not matched to a gene: 5. The CDR3 is CASRLAVSNTGELFF. As DNA, the CDR3 is TGTGCCAGCAGACTAGCGGTCTCAAACACCGGGGAGCTGTTTTTT.

V usage is TRBV29-1 and J usage is TRBJ1-1; the D gene is possibly TRBD1 (5 bases). V lost 8 bases and J 3 bases, leaving 19 bases between the germline ends. Germline CDR1 and CDR2: SQVTM and ANQGSEA. The CDR3 runs to 14 residues. The CDR3 DNA follows: TGCAGCATCTATAGGAGGGGAGGGGACACTGAAGCTTTCTTT. Translation gives CSIYRRGGDTEAFF.

The V call is TRBV5-6, the J call TRBJ2-5; TRBD2 matches at 16 bases. Unmatched junction bases numbered 8, after V lost 3 bases and J lost 0 bases. CDR1 SGHDT and CDR2 YYEEEE come from the germline V gene. The length of the CDR3 is 19 residues. CDR3 DNA: TGTGCCAGCAGCTCTGCGGGACTAGCGGGGGGGCTGTACCAAGAGACCCAGTACTTC. Translation gives CASSSAGLAGGLYQETQYF.

The chain joins TRBV6-1 to TRBJ1-1; TRBD1 matches 7 bases. Germline loops: CDR1 MNHNS, CDR2 SASEGT. Losses at the gene ends were 1 base for V and 5 bases for J; bases not matched to a gene: 10. The CDR3 totals 16 residues. The CDR3 protein is CASSEGVRGVGTEAFF. In DNA form, the CDR3 reads TGTGCCAGCAGTGAAGGGGTCAGGGGGGTGGGTACTGAAGCTTTCTTT.

The chain has TRBV4-2 and TRBJ1-3; the D gene is possibly TRBD1 (6 bases). V lost 0 bases, J lost 4 bases, and 13 bases lay in between. The CDR3 sequence is 16 residues long. From germline, CDR1 is LGHNA and CDR2 YNFKEQ. The CDR3 sequence: CASSQDKGGMGNTIYF. The CDR3 DNA reads as TGTGCCAGCAGCCAAGATAAGGGGGGGATGGGAAACACCATATATTTT.

The chain uses TRBV19 and TRBJ1-5; D remains unclear. Germline loops: CDR1 LNHDA, CDR2 SQIVND (reference sequence). V dropped 5 bases and J dropped 0 bases, with 11 bases sitting between them. The CDR3 extends over 15 amino acids. This chain's CDR3 is CASSFTVDSNQPQHF. The CDR3 DNA follows: TGTGCCAGTAGTTTCACTGTTGATAGCAATCAGCCCCAGCATTTT.

The chain couples TRBV5-1 to TRBJ2-3; perhaps TRBD1 as D (5 bases). V was cut by 1 base and J by 4 bases, with 16 bases left in between. This CDR3 has 16 amino acids. Germline lookup yields CDR1 SGHRS and CDR2 YFSETQ. CDR3 protein: CASSLRPAGWADTQYF. CDR3 nucleotide sequence: TGCGCCAGCAGCTTGAGGCCCGCAGGGTGGGCAGATACGCAGTATTTT.

The chain has TRBV14 and TRBJ2-1; TRBD2 might be the D (6 bases). V was cut by 3 bases and J by 7 bases, with 16 bases left in between. The CDR3 runs to 15 residues. In germline, CDR1 is SGHDN, CDR2 FVKESK. The CDR3 sequence is CASSQPPGLWNEQFF. For the CDR3, the DNA is TGTGCCAGCAGCCAGCCCCCGGGACTGTGGAATGAGCAGTTCTTC.